The 26 T cell receptor beta chains below all came from one sample that was sequenced in a study of blood T cell repertoires in COVID-19. The assay was immunoSEQ multiplex PCR, and TCRdb's table has in-frame clones only and misses some. The repertoire holds under 450,000 clones, with roughly nine tenths as singletons. The material sequenced was PBMCs or T cells enriched from blood (not recorded which). The receptors derive from a woman aged 40 to 55 who had been exposed to COVID-19.

This chain uses TRBV3-1 (or the pseudogene TRBV3-2) with TRBJ2-7; D call uncertain. The germline gives CDR1 LGHDT, CDR2 YNNKEL (reference sequence). Deletions cut 4 bases from V and 7 bases from J, with 11 bases between. This CDR3 spans 12 amino acids. The CDR3 loop reads CASSRLGGEQYF. For the CDR3, the DNA is TGTGCCAGCAGCCGTCTAGGTGGGGAGCAGTACTTC.

This clone was counted once. The genes are TRBV14 and TRBJ2-5; D remains ambiguous. Germline V gene lookup returns CDR1 SGHDN and CDR2 FVKESK. V shed 1 base and J shed 5 bases, with 5 bases lying between them. This CDR3 is 12 amino acids long. CDR3 bases: TGTGCCAGCAGCCAAGTTGCGGAGACCCAGTACTTC. This codes for CASSQVAETQYF.

The V and J genes are TRBV11-3 and TRBJ2-7; D ambiguous. The V end was cut by 0 bases, the J end by 9 bases, with 18 bases between. The CDR3 runs to 15 residues. CDR1 and CDR2 from the germline V gene are SGHNT and YENEEA. This CDR3 reads CASSLEGSSSPGQYF. For the CDR3, the DNA is TGTGCCAGCAGCTTAGAAGGTAGCTCCTCGCCGGGGCAGTACTTC.

The chain carries TRBV18 and TRBJ1-3, with D perhaps TRBD1 (5 bases). Per the germline V gene, CDR1 is KGHSH and CDR2 is LQKENI. The CDR3 totals 15 residues. Trimming cost V 3 bases and J 3 bases, with 12 bases left between them. The CDR3 bases are TGTGCCAGCTCACCCGATCAGGGTTATGGAAACACCATATATTTT. This translates into CASSPDQGYGNTIYF.

J is TRBJ1-4 and V is TRBV6-8; perhaps TRBD1 as D (6 bases). The length of the CDR3 is 12 residues. V lost 10 bases, J lost 8 bases, and 14 bases lay in between. The germline CDR1 and CDR2 sequences are MNHGY and SAAAGT. The CDR3 here is CATHREPEKLFF. The CDR3 nucleotides read TGTGCCACCCACAGGGAACCCGAAAAACTGTTTTTT.

This clone is a singleton in its sample. The chain is built from TRBV27 and TRBJ2-1; D might be TRBD1 (5 bases). The germline CDR1 and CDR2 sequences are MNHEY and SMNVEV (reference sequence). V dropped 9 bases and J dropped 9 bases, with 12 bases sitting between them. The CDR3 runs to 11 residues. This CDR3 reads CASSREGEQFF. The CDR3 DNA follows: TGTGCCAGTAGCAGGGAAGGTGAGCAGTTCTTC.

The rearrangement joins TRBV11-3 to TRBJ2-3; the match to TRBD2 covers 7 bases. The trim removed 0 bases at V and 2 bases at J, leaving 2 bases unmatched. This CDR3 has 15 residues. Germline V gene sequence: CDR1 SGHNT, CDR2 YENEEA. CDR3 protein: CASSLDLAATDTQYF. In DNA, the CDR3 is TGTGCCAGCAGCTTAGATCTAGCGGCCACAGATACGCAGTATTTT.

This rearrangement joins TRBV29-1 to TRBJ1-1; the D is unclear. The CDR3 loop spans 13 amino acids. The germline V and J ends were trimmed by 5 bases and 3 bases, with 13 bases remaining between them. Germline assignment: CDR1 SQVTM and CDR2 ANQGSEA. The CDR3 is CSVKTRRDTEAFF. The CDR3 bases are TGCAGCGTTAAAACTAGGAGGGACACTGAAGCTTTCTTT. The full variable domain, in which reference TRBV29-1 and TRBJ1-1 provide the parts outside the CDR3, is SAVISQKPSRDICQRGTSLTIQCQVDSQVTMMFWYRQQPGQSLTLIATANQGSEATYESGFVIDKFPISRPNLTFSTLTVSNMSPEDSSIYLCSVKTRRDTEAFFGQGTRLTVV.

The chain joins TRBV24-1 to TRBJ1-2; 11 bases align to TRBD1. This CDR3 is built from 16 residues. V gave up 3 bases and J gave up 9 bases; unmatched junction bases: 11. The germline V gene has CDR1 KGHDR and CDR2 SFDVKD. CDR3 nucleotides: TGTGCCACCAGTGATACCCGGACAGGGGGCGCCGGAAGCTACACCTTC. Its protein product is CATSDTRTGGAGSYTF.

CDR3 sequence reads: CASSPGTGASYEQYF. In DNA form, the CDR3 reads TGTGCCAGCAGCCCCGGGACAGGGGCTTCCTACGAGCAGTACTTC. V gene TRBV9 combines with J gene TRBJ2-7, with 10 bases matching TRBD1. CDR1 and CDR2 (germline): SGDLS, YYNGEE. The CDR3 loop spans 15 amino acids. With 4 bases clipped from V and 1 base from J, the junction kept 5 bases outside the gene matches.

The table lists this clone with a count of one. The chain has TRBV19 and TRBJ1-3; the D gene is possibly TRBD1 (5 bases). The CDR3 has 17 amino acids. CDR1 is LNHDA and CDR2 is SQIVND in the germline V gene (reference sequence). Trimming pared 2 bases from V and 1 base from J, leaving 15 bases between. CDR3: CASSINSARGSGNTIYF. CDR3 DNA: TGTGCCAGTAGTATAAACTCCGCCCGGGGGTCTGGAAACACCATATATTTT.

This rearrangement joins TRBV7-2 to TRBJ2-1; 11 positions agree with TRBD2. The V gene end was trimmed by 1 base and the J gene end by 6 bases; junction bases not matched to a gene: 5. The CDR3 is made up of 16 amino acids. Looked up from germline, CDR1 is SGHTA and CDR2 is FQGNSA. CDR3 region: CASSLGASGGSNEQFF. CDR3 nucleotides: TGTGCCAGCAGCTTAGGGGCTAGCGGGGGGTCCAATGAGCAGTTCTTC.

This chain joins TRBV18 and TRBJ1-1; tentative D call: TRBD1 (5 bases). V was trimmed by 2 bases and J by 7 bases, leaving 11 bases between them. Per germline, CDR1 KGHSH and CDR2 LQKENI. This CDR3 region has 13 residues. The CDR3 region is CASSPIQEVEAFF. The CDR3 bases are TGTGCCAGCTCACCAATACAGGAAGTTGAAGCTTTCTTT.

V gene TRBV30 combines with J gene TRBJ2-7; tentative D call: TRBD1 (5 bases). Trimming shortened V by 0 bases and J by 3 bases, and 12 bases separated the two germline ends. Germline V gives CDR1 GTSNPN, CDR2 SVGIG (reference sequence). The CDR3 runs to 14 residues. Here the CDR3 reads CAWSVQPRDYEQYF. In DNA form, the CDR3 reads TGTGCCTGGAGTGTCCAGCCCAGGGACTACGAGCAGTACTTC.

This clone was detected once. The rearrangement links TRBV9 to TRBJ2-5; 8 bases line up with TRBD1. CDR3 length: 15 residues. CDR1 is SGDLS and CDR2 is YYNGEE in the germline V gene. V lost 0 bases and J lost 4; bases outside the gene matches: 5. CDR3 sequence: CASSVGDRGGETQYF. CDR3 coding DNA: TGTGCCAGCAGCGTAGGTGACAGGGGTGGAGAGACCCAGTACTTC.

The chain couples TRBV2 to TRBJ1-4; 11 bases line up with TRBD1. CDR3 length: 16 amino acids. V was pared by 8 bases and J by 2 bases, with 7 bases of the junction left unmatched. The germline V gene encodes CDR1 SNHLY and CDR2 FYNNEI. Written as DNA, the CDR3 is TGTGCCAGCTTCCGGGACAGGGGGAACACTAATGAAAAACTGTTTTTT. This translates into CASFRDRGNTNEKLFF.

V and J are TRBV30 and TRBJ2-7, with TRBD2 identical over 13 bases. The CDR3 loop spans 17 amino acids. Germline CDR1 GTSNPN, CDR2 SVGIG (reference sequence). V was clipped by 0 bases and J by 5 bases; unmatched bases: 10. The CDR3 spells CAWSVQRTSGSNDEQYF. The CDR3 DNA reads as TGTGCCTGGAGTGTACAGAGGACTAGCGGGAGTAACGACGAGCAGTACTTC.

V gene TRBV30 combines with J gene TRBJ1-5; D is unclear. The CDR3 covers 15 residues. Trimming removed 3 bases from V and 2 bases from J, with 14 bases in between. Germline V gives CDR1 GTSNPN, CDR2 SVGIG (reference sequence). CDR3: CAWRPGNAGNQPQHF. As DNA, the CDR3 is TGTGCCTGGAGGCCCGGGAATGCGGGCAATCAGCCCCAGCATTTT.

V gene TRBV27 combines with J gene TRBJ2-1, with TRBD2 matching over 7 bases. There are 14 residues in the CDR3. Germline lookup yields CDR1 MNHEY and CDR2 SMNVEV (reference sequence). Losses at the gene ends were 4 bases for V and 5 bases for J; bases not matched to a gene: 5. The CDR3 region is CASSSGTINNEQFF. DNA of the CDR3: TGTGCCAGCAGTTCGGGGACTATCAACAATGAGCAGTTCTTC.

The genes are TRBV5-4 and TRBJ2-5; TRBD2 is a possible D gene (6 bases). The CDR3 totals 15 residues. Trimming took 0 bases from V and 5 from J, leaving 14 bases between them. Germline V gene sequence: CDR1 SGHNT, CDR2 YYREEE (reference sequence). The CDR3 loop reads CASSLDQGLGETQYF. The CDR3 nucleotides read TGTGCCAGCAGCTTGGATCAGGGACTGGGGGAGACCCAGTACTTC.

The CDR3 reads CASSLYSTGGTEAFF. CDR3 in DNA: TGCGCCAGCAGCTTGTACTCGACAGGGGGCACTGAAGCTTTCTTT. The chain uses TRBV5-1 and TRBJ1-1; 9 positions agree with TRBD1. The CDR3 contains 15 residues. The germline gives CDR1 SGHRS, CDR2 YFSETQ. Germline trimming cut 1 base from V and 4 bases from J; bases unmatched to any gene: 5. Full variable domain (rest looked up from reference TRBV5-1 and TRBJ1-1): KAGVTQTPRYLIKTRGQQVTLSCSPISGHRSVSWYQQTPGQGLQFLFEYFSETQRNKGNFPGRFSGRQFSNSRSEMNVSTLELGDSALYLCASSLYSTGGTEAFFGQGTRLTVV.

The genes are TRBV5-1 and TRBJ1-3, with D tentatively TRBD1 (6 bases). V was trimmed by 2 bases and J by 8 bases, leaving 11 bases between them. The length of the CDR3 is 13 residues. Germline CDR1 and CDR2: SGHRS and YFSETQ. CDR3 nucleotide sequence: TGCGCCAGCAGCTTCCGGGAGGGGGACACCATATATTTT. It specifies CASSFREGDTIYF.

The chain is built from TRBV10-2 and TRBJ1-5, with 8 bases matching TRBD1. The germline V gene has CDR1 WSHSY and CDR2 SAAADI. V shed 8 bases, J shed 7 bases, and the junction held 7 bases outside the gene matches. The CDR3 totals 13 residues. The CDR3 loop reads CASQDRGRQPQHF. CDR3 nucleotides: TGCGCCAGCCAAGACAGGGGACGCCAGCCCCAGCATTTT.

The CDR3 region is CASRGQDLLNTEAFF. CDR3 DNA sequence: TGTGCCAGCCGCGGACAGGACCTACTGAACACTGAAGCTTTCTTT. The chain employs TRBV2 and TRBJ1-1; 7 bases match TRBD1. The CDR3 spans 15 residues. Germline CDR1 and CDR2: SNHLY and FYNNEI. J lost 0 bases, V lost 8 bases, and 9 bases had no gene match.

This sequence joins TRBV6-5 and TRBJ2-1; D is uncertain. Germline V lookup: CDR1 MNHEY, CDR2 SVGAGI. With 2 bases removed from V and 5 bases from J, the gap between germline ends came to 7 bases. This CDR3 region has 13 residues. The CDR3: CASSYVRNNEQFF. CDR3 nucleotide sequence: TGTGCCAGCAGTTACGTCAGGAACAATGAGCAGTTCTTC.

This chain connects TRBV4-3 to TRBJ2-3, with D perhaps matching TRBD1 (5 bases). This CDR3 comprises 13 residues. V was shortened by 1 base and J by 5 bases, with 7 bases between the two germline ends. Germline V gives CDR1 LGHNA, CDR2 YSLEER. The CDR3 region is CASSQVGRDTQYF. The CDR3, as DNA: TGCGCCAGCAGCCAAGTGGGGCGAGATACGCAGTATTTT.